A selection of T cell receptor beta chains follows, all from one sample in a study of yellow fever vaccine responses in identical twins. TCRdb ran MiXCR on the RT-PCR reads and lists one entry per CDR3 protein. Altogether some 2,400 distinct CDR3 sequences are present, about 80% being singletons, with the ten largest covering over 9.5%. The source was T cells from blood (PBMCs), unsorted or a sorted subset (not recorded which), collected before or after yellow fever vaccination (not recorded which). All receptors derive from a female donor who received the yellow fever vaccine. Both conserved end residues are part of each CDR3. A D gene is named only where the DNA matches it firmly. Expanded clones get a size class; other rows say once, few or many, or leave the size out.

CDR3 DNA: TGTGCTAGCAGCTTAGGCGGCGGGATGTACAATGAGCAGTTCTTC
CDR3 protein: CASSLGGGMYNEQFF
D gene: -
J gene: TRBJ2-1
clone size: -
V gene: TRBV7-7

CDR3 DNA: TGTGCCAGCAGTTTTAGGGTTGGCGAAAAACTGTTTTTT
CDR3 protein: CASSFRVGEKLFF
D gene: -
J gene: TRBJ1-4
clone size: -
V gene: TRBV12-3/TRBV12-4

CDR3 DNA: TGTGCCAGCACCGGGAAACCGGGACGGGTTAACACTGAAGCTTTCTTT
CDR3 protein: CASTGKPGRVNTEAFF
D gene: -
J gene: TRBJ1-1
clone size: -
V gene: TRBV6-2/TRBV6-3

CDR3 DNA: TGCAGTGCTAGTCCCCGACGGGGAGGGAACTATGGCTACACCTTC
CDR3 protein: CSASPRRGGNYGYTF
D gene: -
J gene: TRBJ1-2
clone size: -
V gene: TRBV20-1

CDR3 DNA: TGCAGTGCTATGCAGTCGACGTACCAAGAGACCCAGTACTTC
CDR3 protein: CSAMQSTYQETQYF
D gene: -
J gene: TRBJ2-5
clone size: -
V gene: TRBV20-1

CDR3 DNA: TGTGCCAGCAGCCCTGGGACAGGGGGTTTTAATGAGCAGTTCTTC
CDR3 protein: CASSPGTGGFNEQFF
D gene: TRBD1
J gene: TRBJ2-1
clone size: -
V gene: TRBV7-3

CDR3 DNA: TGTGCCAGCAGAGACAGGACGAACACTGAAGCTTTCTTT
CDR3 protein: CASRDRTNTEAFF
D gene: -
J gene: TRBJ1-1
clone size: once
V gene: TRBV2

CDR3 DNA: TGTGCCACCAGTGCCCGGGGGAAGGCTGAAGCTTTCTTT
CDR3 protein: CATSARGKAEAFF
D gene: -
J gene: TRBJ1-1
clone size: -
V gene: TRBV24-1

CDR3 DNA: TGTGCCATCAGTGAGTCTGGAGCTGAAGCTTTCTTT
CDR3 protein: CAISESGAEAFF
D gene: -
J gene: TRBJ1-1
clone size: -
V gene: TRBV10-3

CDR3 DNA: TGTGCCAGCAGCCCCCGACTAGGGAACAATGAGCAGTTCTTC
CDR3 protein: CASSPRLGNNEQFF
D gene: -
J gene: TRBJ2-1
clone size: once
V gene: TRBV7-6

CDR3 DNA: TGTGCCTGGAGTGTACGGGGGGCGCGGACTGAAGCTTTCTTT
CDR3 protein: CAWSVRGARTEAFF
D gene: -
J gene: TRBJ1-1
clone size: -
V gene: TRBV30

CDR3 DNA: TGTGCCAGCACTCAGCGGGAGGACAATGAGCAGTTCTTC
CDR3 protein: CASTQREDNEQFF
D gene: TRBD2
J gene: TRBJ2-1
clone size: -
V gene: TRBV12-3/TRBV12-4

CDR3 DNA: TGTGCCAGCAGACCCACTAGCGGGATTTATGAGCAGTTCTTC
CDR3 protein: CASRPTSGIYEQFF
D gene: TRBD2
J gene: TRBJ2-1
clone size: few
V gene: TRBV11-1

CDR3 DNA: TGCAGCGTTGAGGGGGAATTCAATGAGCAGTTCTTC
CDR3 protein: CSVEGEFNEQFF
D gene: -
J gene: TRBJ2-1
clone size: -
V gene: TRBV29-1

CDR3 DNA: TGCGCCAGCAGCTTCGGGACAGGCCCGGGACTAGTCAGGATTGAGCAGTTCTTC
CDR3 protein: CASSFGTGPGLVRIEQFF
D gene: -
J gene: TRBJ2-1
clone size: -
V gene: TRBV10-1

CDR3 DNA: TGTGCCAGCAGCTTCCCCCGGGCGGGGGAGCAGTTCTTC
CDR3 protein: CASSFPRAGEQFF
D gene: -
J gene: TRBJ2-1
clone size: once
V gene: TRBV7-2

CDR3 DNA: TGTGCCAGCAGTTACGGTGACTCTGGGGCCAACGTCCTGACTTTC
CDR3 protein: CASSYGDSGANVLTF
D gene: -
J gene: TRBJ2-6
clone size: once
V gene: TRBV6-5

CDR3 DNA: TGTGCCAGCAGTGATTCGGCAGGGGACACCGGGGAGCTGTTTTTT
CDR3 protein: CASSDSAGDTGELFF
D gene: -
J gene: TRBJ2-2
clone size: few
V gene: TRBV25-1

CDR3 DNA: TGTGCCAGCAGCCAGCGGGAGGGGGGGACCCAGTACTTC
CDR3 protein: CASSQREGGTQYF
D gene: TRBD2
J gene: TRBJ2-5
clone size: -
V gene: TRBV7-3

CDR3 DNA: TGTGCCAGCAGTTACTCGACAGGGAGCACTGAAGCTTTCTTT
CDR3 protein: CASSYSTGSTEAFF
D gene: TRBD1
J gene: TRBJ1-1
clone size: once
V gene: TRBV6-2/TRBV6-3

CDR3 DNA: TGCAGTGGTTCCACTAATGAAAAACTGTTTTTT
CDR3 protein: CSGSTNEKLFF
D gene: -
J gene: TRBJ1-4
clone size: -
V gene: TRBV20-1

CDR3 DNA: TGTGCCAGCAGCCACGCCGGGAACTACCAAGAGACCCAGTACTTC
CDR3 protein: CASSHAGNYQETQYF
D gene: -
J gene: TRBJ2-5
clone size: -
V gene: TRBV11-1

CDR3 DNA: TGCGCCAGCAGCTTGGCTGGACAGGGAAGAGGCTCTGGCTACACCTTC
CDR3 protein: CASSLAGQGRGSGYTF
D gene: TRBD1
J gene: TRBJ1-2
clone size: -
V gene: TRBV5-1

CDR3 DNA: TGCGCCAGCAGCCAAGGACTAGCGGGGATAAGCACAGATACGCAGTATTTT
CDR3 protein: CASSQGLAGISTDTQYF
D gene: TRBD2
J gene: TRBJ2-3
clone size: few
V gene: TRBV4-3

CDR3 DNA: TGCGCCAGCAGCCCCAGAGTTGCAGGGGAGGTTGGCTACACCTTC
CDR3 protein: CASSPRVAGEVGYTF
D gene: -
J gene: TRBJ1-2
clone size: few
V gene: TRBV4-1

CDR3 DNA: TGTGCCGGCGCCGCCACCTTCAACTCCGAGCAGTTCTTC
CDR3 protein: CAGAATFNSEQFF
D gene: -
J gene: TRBJ2-1
clone size: -
V gene: TRBV11-1

CDR3 DNA: TGCGCCAGCAGCCCAAGAGAGGGGGGTTGGGAGCAGTACTTC
CDR3 protein: CASSPREGGWEQYF
D gene: -
J gene: TRBJ2-7
clone size: -
V gene: TRBV4-1

CDR3 DNA: TGTGCCAGCAGTTTATTCGGGGGGAACCAAGAGACCCAGTACTTC
CDR3 protein: CASSLFGGNQETQYF
D gene: TRBD2
J gene: TRBJ2-5
clone size: once
V gene: TRBV27

CDR3 DNA: TGTGCCAGCAGCTCGGGACAGAGGCTCGGGGGCTACACCTTC
CDR3 protein: CASSSGQRLGGYTF
D gene: TRBD1
J gene: TRBJ1-2
clone size: -
V gene: TRBV11-1

CDR3 DNA: TGTGCCAGCAGTTACAGGGTCGGGTATGGCTACACCTTC
CDR3 protein: CASSYRVGYGYTF
D gene: -
J gene: TRBJ1-2
clone size: -
V gene: TRBV6-2/TRBV6-3

CDR3 DNA: TGTGCCAGCAGCTTAAGGGACAGTTCTTACGAGCAGTACTTC
CDR3 protein: CASSLRDSSYEQYF
D gene: TRBD1
J gene: TRBJ2-7
clone size: -
V gene: TRBV7-6

CDR3 DNA: TGCGCCAGCAGCCCCCCCACAGATACGCAGTATTTT
CDR3 protein: CASSPPTDTQYF
D gene: -
J gene: TRBJ2-3
clone size: -
V gene: TRBV5-1

CDR3 DNA: TGTGCCTGGGCTCTGGGAGTTTACACTGAAGCTTTCTTT
CDR3 protein: CAWALGVYTEAFF
D gene: -
J gene: TRBJ1-1
clone size: -
V gene: TRBV30

CDR3 DNA: TGTGCCAGCAGCTTAGAGCCTCCGACGCAGTATTTT
CDR3 protein: CASSLEPPTQYF
D gene: -
J gene: TRBJ2-3
clone size: -
V gene: TRBV11-1

CDR3 DNA: TGTGCCACCAGGGGGGGCTCCTACAATGAGCAGTTCTTC
CDR3 protein: CATRGGSYNEQFF
D gene: -
J gene: TRBJ2-1
clone size: -
V gene: TRBV24-1

CDR3 DNA: TGTGCCAGCAGTTATCTCCAGGGTACTGAAGCTTTCTTT
CDR3 protein: CASSYLQGTEAFF
D gene: -
J gene: TRBJ1-1
clone size: once
V gene: TRBV11-1

CDR3 DNA: TGTGCCAGCAGCCAAGATCTTGGCGACGGCGGCAATGAGCAGTTCTTC
CDR3 protein: CASSQDLGDGGNEQFF
D gene: -
J gene: TRBJ2-1
clone size: -
V gene: TRBV4-2

CDR3 DNA: TGTGCTAGCAGCTTAGGGAGCGGGAGGGCGGCAGATACGCAGTATTTT
CDR3 protein: CASSLGSGRAADTQYF
D gene: TRBD2
J gene: TRBJ2-3
clone size: -
V gene: TRBV7-6

CDR3 DNA: TGTGCCAGCAGTAACGCAGGGAACACTGAAGCTTTCTTT
CDR3 protein: CASSNAGNTEAFF
D gene: -
J gene: TRBJ1-1
clone size: -
V gene: TRBV25-1

CDR3 DNA: TGCGCCAGCAGCTTAGAAACACCCAACTATGGCTACACCTTC
CDR3 protein: CASSLETPNYGYTF
D gene: -
J gene: TRBJ1-2
clone size: -
V gene: TRBV4-1